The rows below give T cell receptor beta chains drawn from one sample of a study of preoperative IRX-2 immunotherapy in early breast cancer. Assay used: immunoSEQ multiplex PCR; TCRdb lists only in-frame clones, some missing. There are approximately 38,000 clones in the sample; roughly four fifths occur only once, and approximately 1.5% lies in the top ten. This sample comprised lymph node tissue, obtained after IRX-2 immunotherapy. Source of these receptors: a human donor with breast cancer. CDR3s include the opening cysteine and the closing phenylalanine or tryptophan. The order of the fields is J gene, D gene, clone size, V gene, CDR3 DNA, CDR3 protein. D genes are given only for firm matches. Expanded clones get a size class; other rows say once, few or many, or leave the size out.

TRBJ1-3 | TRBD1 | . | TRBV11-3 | TGTGCCAGCAGCTTGGCGGGGGGACAGACTGGAAACACCATATATTTT | CASSLAGGQTGNTIYF
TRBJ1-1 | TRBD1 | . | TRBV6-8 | TGTGCCAGCAGTTCTACACGGACAGGGAACACTGAAGCTTTCTTT | CASSSTRTGNTEAFF
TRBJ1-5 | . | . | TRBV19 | TGTGCCAGTAAAACGTCCCCCGCCGTACCCAGGCAGCCCCAGCATTTT | CASKTSPAVPRQPQHF
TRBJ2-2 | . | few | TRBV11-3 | TGTGCCAGCAGCTTAATGGGGGTAAACACCGGGGAGCTGTTTTTT | CASSLMGVNTGELFF
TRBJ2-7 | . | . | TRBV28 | TGTGCCAGCAGTTCCCCCCAACCCGAGGGATCCTACGAGCAGTACTTC | CASSSPQPEGSYEQYF
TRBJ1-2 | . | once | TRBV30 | TGTGCCTGGAGCCCGCGGATTACGGGGGCAGGGGGCTACACCTTC | CAWSPRITGAGGYTF
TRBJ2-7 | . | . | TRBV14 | TGTGCCAGCAGCCCGACTTACGAGCAGTACTTC | CASSPTYEQYF
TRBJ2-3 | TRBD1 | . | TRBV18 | TGTGCCAGCTCTGCCGACAGGGGGAGTACAGATACGCAGTATTTT | CASSADRGSTDTQYF
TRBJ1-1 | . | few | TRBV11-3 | TGTGCCAGCAGCTTCTCTTTGAGAGTCCGCACTGAAGCTTTCTTT | CASSFSLRVRTEAFF
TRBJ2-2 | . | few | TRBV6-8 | TGTGCCAGCAGCTCAGGACGTAACACCGGGGAGCTGTTTTTT | CASSSGRNTGELFF
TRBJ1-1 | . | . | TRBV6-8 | TGTGCCAGCAGCCTTGGTCTTGGACAGCTGGCAATGGCTTTCTTT | CASSLGLGQLAMAFF
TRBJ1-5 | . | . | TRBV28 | TGTGCCAGCAGTTTAGAGGGGTTGAGCAATCAGCCCCAGCATTTT | CASSLEGLSNQPQHF
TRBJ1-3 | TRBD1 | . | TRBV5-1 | TGCGCCAGCAGCTTGACAGGGGTTCCTGGAAACACCATATATTTT | CASSLTGVPGNTIYF